The 12 T cell receptor beta chains below were found in one sample sequenced in a study of T cells in Graves' hyperthyroidism and ophthalmopathy (dated by TCRdb to the late 2010s). Libraries came from multiplex PCR. Sequencing was carried out with an Illumina HiSeq 2000. Amplification of TCR beta CDR3 regions was carried out from RNA transcripts. The TCR CDR3 was subjected to a first round of RT-PCR using the HTBI primer set and the Qiagen OneStep RT-PCR kit. In TCRdb, the public reads were trimmed at Q25 with fastp and aligned with MiXCR, with productive beta chains retained. Each CDR3 protein appears once, grouped with its most common genes and DNA. Across this sample there are 300,000 to 350,000 distinct CDR3 sequences, with roughly 21% seen only once. Clones ranked in the top ten supply around 45% of the sample. The sequencing sample was made of blood. The origin of the receptors is a woman in her forties or fifties with Graves' hyperthyroidism.

As for this clonotype: This clone may be a read error of a much larger clone one base away. V gene TRBV20-1 combines with J gene TRBJ2-1, with TRBD1 matching 12 bases. From germline, CDR1 is DFQATT and CDR2 SNEGSKA (reference sequence). The CDR3 spans 13 residues. The CDR3: CSAGGTGGLERFF. CDR3 nucleotides: TGCAGTGCTGGAGGGACAGGGGGCCTTGAGCGGTTCTTC.

V gene TRBV28 combines with J gene TRBJ1-5; D may be TRBD1 (6 bases). V lost 6 bases and J lost 5, with 11 bases in between. The CDR3 is made up of 13 amino acids. The germline V gene encodes CDR1 MDHEN and CDR2 SYDVKM. The CDR3 protein is CASSDRYDQPQHF. The DNA of the CDR3 is TGTGCCAGCAGCGACAGGTATGATCAGCCCCAGCATTTT.

This clonotype was observed a handful of times. V gene TRBV7-3 combines with J gene TRBJ1-2; D is possibly TRBD1 (5 bases). Germline CDR1 and CDR2: SGHTA and FQGTGA. The CDR3 extends over 15 amino acids. The germline V and J ends were trimmed by 2 bases and 7 bases, with 17 bases remaining between them. CDR3: CASSLAGGGAGGYTF. The CDR3 DNA is TGTGCCAGCAGCTTAGCGGGTGGTGGGGCCGGTGGCTACACCTTC.

This clonotype was observed many times. V and J are TRBV12-3 or TRBV12-4 and TRBJ2-2, with 8 bases matching TRBD2. With 6 bases clipped from V and 4 bases from J, the junction kept 7 bases outside the gene matches. The CDR3 spans 15 residues. DNA of the CDR3: TGTGCCAGCAGGTCCGGGGGGGGATTCACCGGGGAGCTGTTTTTT. Translation gives CASRSGGGFTGELFF.

This clonotype was counted between two and nine times. This sequence joins TRBV19 and TRBJ2-7, with D possibly matching TRBD1 (5 bases). V was shortened by 10 bases and J by 2 bases, with 15 bases between the two germline ends. This CDR3 comprises 13 residues. Germline assignment: CDR1 LNHDA and CDR2 SQIVND (reference sequence). The CDR3 loop is CATKPTGTYEQYF. The CDR3 DNA reads TGTGCCACCAAACCCACAGGAACCTACGAGCAGTACTTC.

This clonotype was picked up a small number of times. The rearrangement joins TRBV12-3 or TRBV12-4 to TRBJ2-1; the D gene is possibly TRBD1 (5 bases). Trimming took 6 bases from V and 3 from J, leaving 9 bases between them. This CDR3 contains 13 residues. The CDR3 region has the DNA TGTGCCAGCAGCACGACAGTCTACAATGAGCAGTTCTTC. The encoded protein is CASSTTVYNEQFF.

Many counts were recorded for this clonotype. J is TRBJ2-7 and V is TRBV20-1; TRBD2 agrees at 10 bases. V lost 1 base and J lost 4; bases outside the gene matches: 19. Germline CDR1 is DFQATT and CDR2 is SNEGSKA (reference sequence). The CDR3 has 19 residues. CDR3 in amino acids: CSARGVHKIGLAEPYEQYF. The CDR3 DNA follows: TGCAGTGCTAGAGGCGTTCATAAGATAGGACTAGCGGAACCTTACGAGCAGTACTTC.

The sample holds a few counts of this clonotype. Its ends do not fully match the called genes, so a read error is possible. V usage is TRBV7-7 and J usage is TRBJ2-6; possibly TRBD1 for D (6 bases). The CDR3 has 15 residues. Germline CDR1 SSHAT, CDR2 FNYEAQ (reference sequence). CDR3 protein: CASSPDRSGANVLTF. Written as DNA, the CDR3 is TGTGCTAGCAGCCCCGACAGGTCTGGGGCCAACGTCCTGACTTTC.

This clonotype occurred many times. The chain uses TRBV11-2 and TRBJ2-6; either TRBD1 or TRBD2 may supply D (5 bases each). V was pared by 5 bases and J by 10 bases, with 18 bases between. This CDR3 has 15 amino acids. Germline lookup yields CDR1 SGHAT and CDR2 FQNNGV. CDR3 in amino acids: CASSDPEVRGNVLTF. The DNA of the CDR3 is TGTGCCAGCAGCGACCCGGAGGTGAGGGGTAACGTCCTGACTTTC.

This clonotype was counted a few times. This could be a read error, since a much larger clone is one nucleotide away. This sequence joins TRBV28 and TRBJ1-5; D is perhaps TRBD1 (6 bases). The CDR3 is made up of 15 amino acids. The ends were cut back, 6 bases at V and 0 bases at J, with 12 bases in the middle. Germline CDR1 and CDR2: MDHEN and SYDVKM. The CDR3 coding sequence is TGTGCCAGCAGCACACAGGGCCATAGCAATCAGCCCCAGCATTTT. Translated, it gives CASSTQGHSNQPQHF.

This clonotype was counted at least ten times. This chain uses TRBV29-1 with TRBJ2-7, with 10 bases lining up with TRBD2. Germline-derived CDR1 and CDR2 are SQVTM and ANQGSEA. With 0 bases clipped from V and 7 bases from J, the junction kept 9 bases outside the gene matches. The CDR3 extends over 15 amino acids. The DNA of the CDR3 is TGCAGCGTTGAAGAGTTTCTAGCGGGAGCTGGTGAGCAGTACTTC. Its protein is CSVEEFLAGAGEQYF.

This clonotype was detected once. The chain recombines TRBV24-1 with TRBJ2-1, with 16 positions matching TRBD2. The trim removed 1 base at V and 10 bases at J, leaving 9 bases unmatched. The CDR3 runs to 18 residues. Germline loops: CDR1 KGHDR, CDR2 SFDVKD. CDR3 nucleotides: TGTGCCACCAGTGATTTCGCGGGACTAGCGGGGGGGATCCGGGAGCAGTTCTTC. The encoded protein is CATSDFAGLAGGIREQFF.